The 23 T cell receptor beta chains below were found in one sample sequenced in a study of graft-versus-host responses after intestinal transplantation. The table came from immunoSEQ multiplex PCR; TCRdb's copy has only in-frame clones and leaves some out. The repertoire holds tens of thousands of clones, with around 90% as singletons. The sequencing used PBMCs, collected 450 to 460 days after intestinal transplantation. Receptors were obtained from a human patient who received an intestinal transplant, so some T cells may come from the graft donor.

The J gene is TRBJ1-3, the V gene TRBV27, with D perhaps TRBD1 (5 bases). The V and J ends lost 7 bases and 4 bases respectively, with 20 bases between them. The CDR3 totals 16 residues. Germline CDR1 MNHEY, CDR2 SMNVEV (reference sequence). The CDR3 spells CASIPRTHDEGNTIYF. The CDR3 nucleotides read TGTGCCAGCATTCCACGGACACACGACGAGGGAAACACCATATATTTT.

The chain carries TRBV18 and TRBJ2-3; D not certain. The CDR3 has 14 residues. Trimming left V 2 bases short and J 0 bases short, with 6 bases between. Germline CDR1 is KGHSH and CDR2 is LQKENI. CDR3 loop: CASSPYRSTDTQYF. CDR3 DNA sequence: TGTGCCAGCTCACCATACAGAAGCACAGATACGCAGTATTTT. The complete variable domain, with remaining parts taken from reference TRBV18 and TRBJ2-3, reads NAGVMQNPRHLVRRRGQEARLRCSPMKGHSHVYWYRQLPEEGLKFMVYLQKENIIDESGMPKERFSAEFPKEGPSILRIQQVVRGDSAAYFCASSPYRSTDTQYFGPGTRLTVL.

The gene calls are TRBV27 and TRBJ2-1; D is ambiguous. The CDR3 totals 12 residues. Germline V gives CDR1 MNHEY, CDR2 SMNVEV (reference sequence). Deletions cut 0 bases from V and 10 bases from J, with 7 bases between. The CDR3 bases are TGTGCCAGCAGTTTATCTCCTGGGGAGCAGTTCTTC. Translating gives CASSLSPGEQFF.

In DNA form, the CDR3 reads TGTGCCAGCAGCAAAGTTTGCTGTGGGGGGACAGCAAGCAATCAGCCCCAGCATTTT. As protein: CASSKVCCGGTASNQPQHF. J is TRBJ1-5 and V is TRBV21-1; the listed D gene, TRBD1, was not tested against the DNA. TRBV21-1 is tagged as a pseudogene. This CDR3 is built from 19 residues.

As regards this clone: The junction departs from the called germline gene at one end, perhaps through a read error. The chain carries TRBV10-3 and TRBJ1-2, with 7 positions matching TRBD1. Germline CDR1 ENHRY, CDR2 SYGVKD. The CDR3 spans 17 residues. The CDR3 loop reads CASSEKDRDRYRYGYTF. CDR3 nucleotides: TGTGCCAGCAGTGAAAAAGACCGGGACAGATATCGCTATGGCTACACCTTC.

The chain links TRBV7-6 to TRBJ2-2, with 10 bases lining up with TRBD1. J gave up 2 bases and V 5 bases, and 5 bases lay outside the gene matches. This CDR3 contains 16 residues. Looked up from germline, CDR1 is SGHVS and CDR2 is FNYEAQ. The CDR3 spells CASSPGQGGNTGELFF. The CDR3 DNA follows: TGTGCCAGCAGCCCCGGACAGGGGGGTAACACCGGGGAGCTGTTTTTT.

CDR3 nucleotides: TGTGCCGGCCTGGACGGCCCCTACGAGCAGTACTTC. Its protein is CAGLDGPYEQYF. The chain joins TRBV30 to TRBJ2-7; D gene ambiguous. Germline-derived CDR1 and CDR2 are GTSNPN and SVGIG (reference sequence). The CDR3 covers 12 residues. V lost 8 bases and J lost 2, with 13 bases in between.

The CDR3 reads CATRRGLVDTQYF. The DNA of the CDR3 is TGTGCCACCAGGCGGGGTCTGGTAGATACGCAGTATTTT. The chain employs TRBV28 and TRBJ2-3; TRBD2 is a possible D gene (6 bases). This CDR3 comprises 13 residues. Germline V lookup: CDR1 MDHEN, CDR2 SYDVKM. V dropped 10 bases and J dropped 5 bases, with 16 bases sitting between them.

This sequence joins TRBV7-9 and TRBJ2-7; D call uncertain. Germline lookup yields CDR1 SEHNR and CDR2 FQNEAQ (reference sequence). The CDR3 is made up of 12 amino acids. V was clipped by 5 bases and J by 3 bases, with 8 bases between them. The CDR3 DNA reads TGTGCCAGCAGCCACCGTAACTACGAGCAGTACTTC. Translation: CASSHRNYEQYF.

The CDR3 DNA reads TGTGCTAGTGGCCGGCACCTCCCAGGACCTAACTATGGCTACACCTTC. It translates to CASGRHLPGPNYGYTF. The chain carries TRBV12-5 and TRBJ1-2; D unresolved. CDR1 and CDR2 (germline): LGHNT, FRNRAP. This CDR3 is 16 amino acids long. Between the trimmed V and J ends, which lost 6 bases and 0 bases, there was a span of 17 bases.

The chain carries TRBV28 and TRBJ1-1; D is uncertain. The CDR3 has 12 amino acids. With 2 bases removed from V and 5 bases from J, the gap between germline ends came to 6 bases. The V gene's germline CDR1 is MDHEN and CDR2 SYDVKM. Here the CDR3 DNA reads TGTGCCAGCAGTTTAGGGATGACTGAAGCTTTCTTT. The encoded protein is CASSLGMTEAFF.

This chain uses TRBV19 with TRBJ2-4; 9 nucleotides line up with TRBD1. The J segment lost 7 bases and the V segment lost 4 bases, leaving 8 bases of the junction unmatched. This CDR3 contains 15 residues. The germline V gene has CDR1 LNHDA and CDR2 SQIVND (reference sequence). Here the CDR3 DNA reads TGTGCCAGTAGTACTTCCGGGGGGACAGGGAACATTCAGTACTTC. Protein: CASSTSGGTGNIQYF. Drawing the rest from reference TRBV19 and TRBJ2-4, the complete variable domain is DGGITQSPKYLFRKEGQNVTLSCEQNLNHDAMYWYRQDPGQGLRLIYYSQIVNDFQKGDIAEGYSVSREKKESFPLTVTSAQKNPTAFYLCASSTSGGTGNIQYFGAGTRLSVL.

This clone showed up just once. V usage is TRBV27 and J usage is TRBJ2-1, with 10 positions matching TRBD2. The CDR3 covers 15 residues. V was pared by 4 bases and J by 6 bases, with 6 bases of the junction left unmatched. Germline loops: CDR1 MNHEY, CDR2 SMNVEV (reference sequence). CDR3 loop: CASSSPSGRSNEQFF. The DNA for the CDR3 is TGTGCCAGCAGTTCCCCTAGCGGGAGAAGCAATGAGCAGTTCTTC.

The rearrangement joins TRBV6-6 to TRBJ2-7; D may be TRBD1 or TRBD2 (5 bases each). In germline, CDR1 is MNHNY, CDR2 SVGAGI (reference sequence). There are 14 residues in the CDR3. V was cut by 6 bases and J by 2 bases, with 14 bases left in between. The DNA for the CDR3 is TGTGCCAGCAGACCCGGGGACGGACCCTACGAGCAGTACTTC. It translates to CASRPGDGPYEQYF.

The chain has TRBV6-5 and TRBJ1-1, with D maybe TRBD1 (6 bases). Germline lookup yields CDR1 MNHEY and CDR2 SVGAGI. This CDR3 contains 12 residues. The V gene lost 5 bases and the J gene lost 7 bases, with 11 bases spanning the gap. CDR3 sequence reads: CASSEAGVEAFF. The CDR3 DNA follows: TGTGCCAGCAGTGAAGCAGGGGTTGAAGCTTTCTTT.

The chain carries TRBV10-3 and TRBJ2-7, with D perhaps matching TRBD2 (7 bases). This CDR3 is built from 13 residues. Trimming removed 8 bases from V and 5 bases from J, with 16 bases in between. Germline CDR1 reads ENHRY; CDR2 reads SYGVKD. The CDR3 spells CAIRGALNHEQYF. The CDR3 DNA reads TGTGCCATCCGGGGGGCCCTTAATCACGAGCAGTACTTC.

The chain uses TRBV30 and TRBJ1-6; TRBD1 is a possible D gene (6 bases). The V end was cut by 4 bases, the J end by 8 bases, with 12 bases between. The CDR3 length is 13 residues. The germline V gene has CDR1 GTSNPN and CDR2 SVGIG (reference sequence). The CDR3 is CAWKSNRDSPLHF. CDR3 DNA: TGTGCCTGGAAGTCAAACAGGGATTCACCCCTCCACTTT.

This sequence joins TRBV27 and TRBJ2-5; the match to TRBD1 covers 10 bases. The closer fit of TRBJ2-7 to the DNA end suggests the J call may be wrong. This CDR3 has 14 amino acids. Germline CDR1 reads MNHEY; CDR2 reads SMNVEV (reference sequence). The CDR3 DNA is TGTGCCAGCAGACCGGGACAGGGGATTAACGAGCAGTACTTC. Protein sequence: CASRPGQGINEQYF.

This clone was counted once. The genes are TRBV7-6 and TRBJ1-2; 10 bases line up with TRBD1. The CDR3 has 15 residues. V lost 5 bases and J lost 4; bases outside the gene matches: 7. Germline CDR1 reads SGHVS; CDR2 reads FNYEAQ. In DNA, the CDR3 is TGTGCCAGCAGCCCGTACGGACAGGGGGTCTATGGCTACACCTTC. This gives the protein CASSPYGQGVYGYTF.

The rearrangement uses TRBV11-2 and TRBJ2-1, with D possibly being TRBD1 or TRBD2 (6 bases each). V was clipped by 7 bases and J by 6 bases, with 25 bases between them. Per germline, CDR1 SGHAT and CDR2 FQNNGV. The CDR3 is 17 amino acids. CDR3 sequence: CASTKTYRGELGNEQFF. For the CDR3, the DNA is TGTGCCAGCACCAAAACTTATAGGGGGGAGCTTGGCAATGAGCAGTTCTTC.

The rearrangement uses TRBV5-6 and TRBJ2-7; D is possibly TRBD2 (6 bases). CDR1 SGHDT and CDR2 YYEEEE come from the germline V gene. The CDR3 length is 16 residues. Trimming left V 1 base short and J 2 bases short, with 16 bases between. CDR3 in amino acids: CASSLIWRDATYEQYF. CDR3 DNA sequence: TGTGCCAGCAGCTTGATCTGGCGGGATGCCACCTACGAGCAGTACTTC.

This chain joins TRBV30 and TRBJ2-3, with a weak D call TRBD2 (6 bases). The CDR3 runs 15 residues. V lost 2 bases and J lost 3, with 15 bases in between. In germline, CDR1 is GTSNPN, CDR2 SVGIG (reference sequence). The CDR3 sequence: CAWSPVIGTTDTQYF. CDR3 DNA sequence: TGTGCCTGGAGTCCGGTCATCGGGACTACAGATACGCAGTATTTT.

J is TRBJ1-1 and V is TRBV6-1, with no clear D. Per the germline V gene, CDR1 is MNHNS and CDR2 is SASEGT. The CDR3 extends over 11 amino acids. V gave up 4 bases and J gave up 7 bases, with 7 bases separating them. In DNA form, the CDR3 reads TGTGCCAGCAGTGTGAGGTATGAAGCTTTCTTT. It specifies CASSVRYEAFF.